What follows describes a single T cell receptor (beta chain). Its antigen specificity is not known. No much larger clonotype is one base removed from it; base qualities were not supplied. Healthy HIV-negative adults with no recently reported acute infections or vaccinations were included as donors. All donors were Caucasian adults living in Nashville, Tennessee, USA. Magnetic negative selection was used to enrich CD4+ T cells, after which naive cells were positively selected on CD45RA and the negative fraction became the memory subset. Blood was obtained by leukapheresis, after which PBMCs were separated by Ficoll-Histopaque density gradient centrifugation and cryopreserved in liquid nitrogen vapor phase. Purity and quantity of every magnetically sorted T cell population were checked by analytical flow cytometry. Genomic DNA was isolated from each sorted fraction and quantified by UV absorbance on a Nanodrop 2000c.

This entry belongs to a study of shared clonotypes between healthy human individuals (dated by TCRdb to between 2020 and 2021). Study-wide context: A few men and a couple of women, aged 18 to 49 years, made up the cohort. To estimate repertoire size and how much clonotype sharing occurs between individuals, the study deeply sequenced the blood TCR repertoires of five healthy adults. For each donor, CD4 naive and CD4 memory were each given three plates, CD8 naive was given two plates, and CD8 memory was given one plate. Different laboratories and diverse techniques were used to prepare libraries and sequence TCR repertoires, to increase sequencing depth and limit assay-specific biases. Per donor, leukapheresis produced somewhere between about 0.85 and 9.5 billion PBMCs. Beyond this particular receptor, the publication reports: About 5% of naive CD4, around 4% of naive CD8, around 2.3% of memory CD4, and about 0.4% of memory CD8 clonotypes were shared across a few donors. Estimated clonotype richness was generally larger for naive than for memory subsets. Sampling was restricted to blood, and TCR repertoires in tissues likely differ from the TCR repertoires found in blood. Incomplete sequencing was indicated by rarefaction of sorted-subset datasets, despite the large sequencing depth. Pairwise subsampling led to the expectation that sequencing depth would affect the degree of clonotype sharing among donors. Compared with non-shared clonotypes, clonotypes shared by all four sorted-subset donors had higher generation probabilities. Because the study included only a small number of donors, the genetic and exposure-history diversity represented was limited.

TCR CDR3 regions were amplified from genomic DNA by multiplex PCR using the deep immunoSEQ assay. For each cell subset, the extracted genomic DNA was distributed evenly across all wells of several immunoSEQ 96-well plates, and each plate served as one replicate. Each replicate PCR for sorted subsets received around 210 ng genomic DNA, equal to about 29,000 T cell genomes. Purified libraries were measured with a Qubit 3.0 fluorometer, size-checked on a Bioanalyzer 2100, and measured again with the KAPA Library Quantification kit. Every immunoSEQ 96-well plate was sequenced on a separate single-read 150-cycle Illumina NextSeq 550 flow cell. On the study's bioinformatics: Because the immunoSEQ output included only junctional sequences and no quality scores, the filtering could not be the same as the filtering used for full-length reads. To assign V/J genes and CDR3, sequences were annotated against IMGT germline references using PyIR, a Python wrapper for IgBLAST v1.9. Reads were filtered out if the reads had weak V/J assignments (E-value above 1e-6), no CDR3, stop codons, out-of-frame junctions, or ambiguous translated residues. V3J clonotypes were defined by identical inferred V gene, J gene, and CDR3 amino acid sequence. To compute the percentage overlap between repertoires, the number of shared unique clonotypes was divided by the size of the smaller repertoire. Repertoire richness was assessed with RTK rarefaction, the Chao1 estimator, and Recon v2.1 estimates of unobserved clonotypes. For all TCRbeta clonotypes obtained by the gDNA method from several donors, generation probabilities were computed with OLGA. TCRdb provides this immuneACCESS table in a form limited to in-frame rearrangements. Some clones are lacking; in checked studies, under half of them reflect an unresolved V gene, and why the rest are absent is not known. That table gives V, J and clone size, and the DNA gave D and trimming. The sample yields about 2.4 million clones; approximately 93% were counted once. The ten largest clones capture 0.36% of the sample.

As encoded in the germline V gene (reference sequence), CDR1 is MNHNY while CDR2 is SVGAGI. From its cysteine to its phenylalanine, the CDR3 spans 14 amino acids. The DNA shown is the 42-base CDR3, in frame from base 1. Germline trimming: 6 bases from V, 7 bases from J; junction bases outside gene matches: 12. The clonotype comes from a man aged 18 to 30 in good health. Some clones in this sample may be carry-over from other donors' samples. Sequencing was done on a sample of naive CD4+ T cells from PBMCs. This sample's cell subset or site label indicates: CD45RA+ positively selected. Recombination connected TRBV6-6 to TRBJ2-7, and 7 junction bases match TRBD1. The DNA sequence is given as TGTGCCAGCAGGGCTAGGGACAGCCCAATTGAGCAGTACTTC. Its coded protein is CASRARDSPIEQYF.